Each of the 14 T cell receptor beta chains below was sequenced from the same sample in a study of cytomegalovirus exposure and HLA in healthy donors. Researchers ran the PCR with 60 Vbeta and 13 Jbeta primers. Assay used: immunoSEQ multiplex PCR; TCRdb lists only in-frame clones, some missing. The sample includes over 95,000 clones, 60% to 85% seen only once; the top ten take under 3.5%. Sequencing was done on a sample of PBMCs. Receptor source: a female donor in good health and CMV-seronegative.

This clone was found a few times. The chain joins TRBV6-1 to TRBJ1-1; a possible D gene is TRBD1 (5 bases). This CDR3 has 13 residues. V was pared by 6 bases and J by 3 bases, with 11 bases between. Germline CDR1 is MNHNS and CDR2 is SASEGT. CDR3 bases: TGTGCCAGCAGATGGTGGGGGGACACTGAAGCTTTCTTT. It encodes CASRWWGDTEAFF.

V gene TRBV6-5 combines with J gene TRBJ2-1, with TRBD2 matching over 9 bases. CDR1 and CDR2 (germline): MNHEY, SVGAGI. Trimming took 6 bases from V and 7 from J; bases not matched to a gene: 10. The CDR3 has 15 residues. The CDR3, as DNA: TGTGCCAGCAGGGACGCGGGACTAGCTGCGAATGAGCAGTTCTTC. Its translation: CASRDAGLAANEQFF.

This chain uses TRBV6-7 with TRBJ2-5; TRBD2 matches 9 bases. TRBV6-7 is designated an ORF whose function remains uncertain. V lost 7 bases, J lost 4 bases, and 10 bases stayed unmatched. CDR3 length: 15 amino acids. The CDR3 DNA sequence: TGTGCCAGCATAAAAGGGGCGGGGGGGTCAGAGACCCAGTACTTC. Its translation is CASIKGAGGSETQYF.

This clone showed up just once. V is TRBV11-2 and J is TRBJ2-5, with TRBD1 matching over 9 bases. The DNA end is more similar to TRBJ2-7, so the J call may be wrong. In germline, CDR1 is SGHAT, CDR2 FQNNGV. There are 15 residues in the CDR3. CDR3 nucleotides: TGTGCCAGCAGCAGACTTCGGACAGGGGCTACCGAGCAGTACTTC. Translation gives CASSRLRTGATEQYF.

The chain links TRBV7-6 to TRBJ1-1; no definite D call. In germline, CDR1 is SGHVS, CDR2 FNYEAQ. Trimming stripped 1 base from V and 0 bases from J, with 12 bases between. The CDR3 loop spans 16 amino acids. The CDR3: CASSLGLEGMNTEAFF. DNA of the CDR3: TGTGCCAGCAGCTTAGGTTTAGAGGGCATGAACACTGAAGCTTTCTTT.

The chain joins TRBV10-1 to TRBJ2-5, with TRBD1 matching over 7 bases. CDR1 and CDR2 (germline): WNHNN, SYGVQD (reference sequence). V lost 10 bases, J lost 2 bases, and 13 bases stayed unmatched. CDR3 length: 15 residues. CDR3 DNA sequence: TGCGCCACCTCTCAATTGACAGGGATGCAAGAGACCCAGTACTTC. Protein product: CATSQLTGMQETQYF.

The V call is TRBV15, the J call TRBJ1-5, with a tentative D call TRBD1 (5 bases). This CDR3 spans 13 amino acids. V was pared by 3 bases and J by 7 bases, with 10 bases between. Looked up from germline, CDR1 is LNHNV and CDR2 is YYDKDF (reference sequence). The CDR3 loop is CATSRVGHQPQHF. In DNA form, the CDR3 reads TGTGCCACCAGCAGGGTAGGACACCAGCCCCAGCATTTT.

The genes are TRBV7-6 and TRBJ2-7, with TRBD2 identical over 9 bases. Germline trimming cut 6 bases from V and 0 bases from J; bases unmatched to any gene: 9. CDR3 length: 16 residues. The V gene's germline CDR1 is SGHVS and CDR2 FNYEAQ. CDR3 in DNA: TGTGCCAGCAGTGGGCTAGCGGGGCCAAGCTCCTACGAGCAGTACTTC. Translated, it gives CASSGLAGPSSYEQYF.

This rearrangement joins TRBV5-1 to TRBJ2-3, with 7 bases matching TRBD2. From germline, CDR1 is SGHRS and CDR2 YFSETQ. Trimming cost V 4 bases and J 2 bases; bases outside gene matches: 4. This CDR3 has 14 residues. The CDR3 spells CASSATSATDTQYF. In nucleotides, the CDR3 is TGCGCCAGCAGCGCTACTAGCGCCACAGATACGCAGTATTTT.

This clone has a single count. For the CDR3, the DNA is TGTGCCAGCAGCTTTTCTAGGACTAGCGGGGCTAGCACAGATACGCAGTATTTT. This sequence encodes CASSFSRTSGASTDTQYF. V gene TRBV7-8 combines with J gene TRBJ2-3; TRBD2 aligns across 12 bases. Germline V gene sequence: CDR1 SGHVS, CDR2 FQNEAQ. With 3 bases clipped from V and 0 bases from J, the junction kept 7 bases outside the gene matches. This CDR3 comprises 18 residues.

A word on this clone: Because the CDR3's place on the DNA is in doubt, the DNA is left out and the CDR3 is given as listed by TCRdb. This chain connects TRBV21-1 to TRBJ2-6; TRBD2 is taken as the D call from the table, unchecked against the DNA. TRBV21-1 is assigned pseudogene status. The CDR3 is 16 amino acids long, termini counted. The CDR3 loop reads CASSKRWGAGANVLTF.

V gene TRBV6-6 combines with J gene TRBJ1-5; a weak D match, TRBD1 (6 bases). With 2 bases removed from V and 4 bases from J, the gap between germline ends came to 12 bases. This CDR3 contains 15 residues. Germline-derived CDR1 and CDR2 are MNHNY and SVGAGI (reference sequence). The CDR3 region has the DNA TGTGCCAGCAGTTACCTATCAGGGGATAATCAGCCCCAGCATTTT. Residues: CASSYLSGDNQPQHF.

This chain uses TRBV7-3 with TRBJ2-1, with 8 nucleotides matching TRBD2. The germline V gene encodes CDR1 SGHTA and CDR2 FQGTGA. V gave up 5 bases and J gave up 4 bases; unmatched junction bases: 7. The CDR3 extends over 15 amino acids. The CDR3 DNA reads as TGTGCCAGCAGCCCGTCCGCGGGGGGATACAATGAGCAGTTCTTC. Protein product: CASSPSAGGYNEQFF.

This clone occurred once. This chain uses TRBV18 with TRBJ1-5; no definite D call. This CDR3 has 16 residues. Germline V gene lookup returns CDR1 KGHSH and CDR2 LQKENI. V lost 4 bases, J lost 1 base, and 14 bases lay in between. The CDR3 DNA follows: TGTGCCAGCTCACTCCAGGATGGATACAGCAATCAGCCCCAGCATTTT. It codes for CASSLQDGYSNQPQHF.